The clone carrying this T cell receptor beta chain is labeled as medium-sized. Its target is not known. Only in-frame clones appear in the TCRdb table, and some are missing; sequencing was by immunoSEQ multiplex PCR. The profile shows roughly 40,000 clones, roughly 85% of them singletons. This entry is derived from a study of a mutant IDH1 vaccine in newly diagnosed glioma. About the study: The start of vaccination came 4-6 weeks after radiotherapy alone, or with temozolomide cycles.

Germline assignment: CDR1 SEHNR and CDR2 FQNEAQ (reference sequence). V was pared by 2 bases and J by 0 bases, with 10 bases between. The CDR3 extends over 15 amino acids. Regarding time point: week 5, during vaccination. One vaccine dose held 300 ug of mutant IDH1 20-mer peptide and came with topical imiquimod. The donors had new WHO grade 3 or 4 astrocytomas; these were IDH1-mutant and ATRX-lost. The sequence derives from a man between 35 and 55 years old with glioma. This specimen was PBMCs, taken from a glioma patient whose treatment included an IDH1 peptide vaccine. The chain combines TRBV7-9 with TRBJ1-1; D not certain. This CDR3 reads CASSLRSAMNTEAFF. The CDR3, as DNA: TGTGCCAGCAGCTTAAGATCGGCGATGAACACTGAAGCTTTCTTT.